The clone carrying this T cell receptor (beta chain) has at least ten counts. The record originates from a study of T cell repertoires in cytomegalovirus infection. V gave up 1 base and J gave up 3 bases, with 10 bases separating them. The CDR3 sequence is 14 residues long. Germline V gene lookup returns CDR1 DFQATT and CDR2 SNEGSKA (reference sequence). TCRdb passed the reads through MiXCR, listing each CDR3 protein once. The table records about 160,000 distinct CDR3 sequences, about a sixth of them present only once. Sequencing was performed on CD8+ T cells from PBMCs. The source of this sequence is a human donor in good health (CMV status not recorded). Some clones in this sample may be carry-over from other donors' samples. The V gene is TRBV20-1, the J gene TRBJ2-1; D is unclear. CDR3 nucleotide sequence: TGCAGTGCTAGAGGTAGAACTGACTACAATGAGCAGTTCTTC. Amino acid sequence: CSARGRTDYNEQFF.